The 27 T cell receptor beta chains presented below share a single source sample, sequenced in a study of blood T cells in healthy people across ages. A second PCR of 7 to 11 cycles used a sample-barcoded 5' primer and a J-beta primer mix. Each CDR3 protein is one row after TCRdb ran MiXCR on the 5' RACE reads. The table includes 600,000 to 850,000 distinct CDR3 sequences, roughly 43% detected once. The sample was blood. The source of these receptors is a woman aged 55-75 years in good health.

V gene TRBV20-1 combines with J gene TRBJ2-5, with a weak D call TRBD2 (6 bases). The DNA end is more similar to TRBJ2-7, so the J call may be wrong. The CDR3 totals 14 residues. From germline, CDR1 is DFQATT and CDR2 SNEGSKA (reference sequence). The CDR3 coding sequence is TGCAGTGCTAGAAAGGCGGGGCCCTCCTACGAGCAGTACTTC. The encoded protein is CSARKAGPSYEQYF.

This clonotype turned up a few times. CDR3 bases: TGTGCCAGCAGTCCTTCACAGGGACGGGAGACCCAGTACTTC. This translates into CASSPSQGRETQYF. The V call is TRBV6-5, the J call TRBJ2-5, with D possibly matching TRBD1 (6 bases). V dropped 5 bases and J dropped 5 bases, with 15 bases sitting between them. The CDR3 contains 14 residues. Per germline, CDR1 MNHEY and CDR2 SVGAGI.

This clonotype was counted a single time. CDR3 sequence: CSARDLVAGDQPQHF. The CDR3 DNA reads as TGCAGTGCTAGAGATCTAGTGGCAGGAGATCAGCCCCAGCATTTT. The genes are TRBV20-1 and TRBJ1-5; no clear D gene. The CDR3 is 15 amino acids. Trimming took off 0 bases at V and 5 bases at J, with 14 bases between the two ends. The germline V gene encodes CDR1 DFQATT and CDR2 SNEGSKA (reference sequence).

This clonotype was counted many times. A much larger clone differs from this one at a single base, so this may be a read error. The V call is TRBV7-9, the J call TRBJ2-1, with D tentatively TRBD2 (6 bases). The germline gives CDR1 SEHNR, CDR2 FQNEAQ (reference sequence). The V end lost 5 bases, the J end lost 6 bases, and 14 bases lay between the germline ends. The CDR3 spans 14 residues. The CDR3 DNA follows: TGTGCCAGCAGCGTAGACATGGGGGGCAATGAGCAGTTCTTC. It codes for CASSVDMGGNEQFF. The variable domain in full, completed from reference TRBV7-9 and TRBJ2-1, reads DTGVSQNPRHKITKRGQNVTFRCDPISEHNRLYWYRQTLGQGPEFLTYFQNEAQLEKSRLLSDRFSAERPKGSFSTLEIQRTEQGDSAMYLCASSVDMGGNEQFFGPGTRLTVL.

The chain uses TRBV20-1 and TRBJ2-4; D may be TRBD1 or TRBD2 (6 bases each). The J call is uncertain, as TRBJ2-5 better fits the DNA end. Germline loops: CDR1 DFQATT, CDR2 SNEGSKA (reference sequence). The CDR3 extends over 13 amino acids. The CDR3 DNA reads TGCAGTGCCACTATACAGGGAGGCGAGACCCAGTACTTC. Its protein is CSATIQGGETQYF.

Remarks on this clonotype: Since a much larger clone is just one base distant, this may be a read error. The J gene is TRBJ2-1, the V gene TRBV12-3 or TRBV12-4; 8 bases match TRBD1. This CDR3 spans 16 amino acids. CDR3 sequence reads: CASRARGLNLYSEQFF. The CDR3 nucleotides read TGTGCCAGCAGGGCCAGGGGGCTTAATCTCTACAGTGAGCAGTTCTTC.

The chain uses TRBV28 and TRBJ2-7; D unresolved. The DNA end is a closer match to TRBJ2-5, so the J assignment may be wrong. CDR1 and CDR2 from the germline V gene are MDHEN and SYDVKM. This CDR3 is 13 amino acids long. CDR3 bases: TGTGCCAGCAGTCCCAACAGCGTGGAGACCCAGTACTTC. It translates to CASSPNSVETQYF.

The chain joins TRBV9 to TRBJ1-4; D is undetermined. V lost 4 bases to trimming and J lost 4 bases, with 17 bases between them. This CDR3 contains 16 residues. Germline CDR1 and CDR2: SGDLS and YYNGEE. CDR3 loop: CASSRLGDGRNEKLFF. In nucleotides, the CDR3 is TGTGCCAGCAGCAGACTCGGAGACGGACGTAATGAAAAACTGTTTTTT.

The CDR3 sequence: CATSDFSGGTDTQYF. Written as DNA, the CDR3 is TGTGCCACCAGTGATTTTAGCGGAGGCACAGATACGCAGTATTTT. The genes are TRBV24-1 and TRBJ2-3; TRBD2 might be the D (6 bases). Trimming removed 1 base from V and 1 base from J, with 8 bases in between. Germline V gene sequence: CDR1 KGHDR, CDR2 SFDVKD. The CDR3 is 15 amino acids.

V usage is TRBV11-2 and J usage is TRBJ2-5, with 11 bases lining up with TRBD1. The J call is doubtful: the DNA matches TRBJ2-7 better. Germline CDR1 and CDR2: SGHAT and FQNNGV. The CDR3 has 19 residues. The CDR3 region is CASSLDIRDRGRPLCEQYF. In DNA form, the CDR3 reads TGTGCCAGCAGCTTAGATATCCGGGACAGGGGGAGACCGTTGTGCGAGCAGTACTTC.

J is TRBJ1-6 and V is TRBV15; no firm D call. V lost 2 bases to trimming and J lost 10 bases, with 18 bases between them. In germline, CDR1 is LNHNV, CDR2 YYDKDF (reference sequence). This CDR3 spans 16 amino acids. The CDR3 here is CATSRQLGQIDSPLHF. The CDR3 nucleotides read TGTGCCACCAGCAGACAACTGGGCCAAATTGACTCACCCCTCCACTTT.

J is TRBJ2-6 and V is TRBV4-3; D perhaps matches TRBD1 (6 bases). This CDR3 spans 16 amino acids. Germline loops: CDR1 LGHNA, CDR2 YSLEER. Trimming removed 0 bases from V and 4 bases from J, with 10 bases in between. The chain's CDR3 is CASSQDTGWGANVLTF. The CDR3 nucleotides are TGCGCCAGCAGCCAAGATACAGGGTGGGGGGCCAACGTCCTGACTTTC.

The rearrangement links TRBV9 to TRBJ2-1, with 8 bases matching TRBD1. Germline-derived CDR1 and CDR2 are SGDLS and YYNGEE. Germline trimming cut 0 bases from V and 0 bases from J; bases unmatched to any gene: 2. The CDR3 extends over 16 amino acids. DNA of the CDR3: TGTGCCAGCAGCGTAGGGACAGGGAGCTCCTACAATGAGCAGTTCTTC. It encodes CASSVGTGSSYNEQFF.

This clonotype was seen a handful of times. The genes are TRBV7-9 and TRBJ1-5; TRBD1 might be the D (5 bases). Germline CDR1 is SEHNR and CDR2 is FQNEAQ (reference sequence). Trimming pared 3 bases from V and 0 bases from J, leaving 9 bases between. The CDR3 loop spans 15 amino acids. CDR3 sequence reads: CASSLGPLSNQPQHF. The CDR3 DNA reads TGTGCCAGCAGCTTGGGGCCTCTTAGCAATCAGCCCCAGCATTTT.

V gene TRBV29-1 combines with J gene TRBJ2-7; 11 bases match TRBD2. The trim removed 4 bases at V and 2 bases at J, leaving 4 bases unmatched. The CDR3 is 14 residues long. The germline gives CDR1 SQVTM, CDR2 ANQGSEA. CDR3 region: CSVAGLAGPYEQYF. DNA for the CDR3: TGCAGCGTTGCCGGACTAGCGGGCCCCTACGAGCAGTACTTC.

The chain uses TRBV20-1 and TRBJ2-5; the match to TRBD2 covers 8 bases. CDR1 and CDR2 from the germline V gene are DFQATT and SNEGSKA (reference sequence). J was trimmed by 2 bases and V by 2 bases; bases with no gene match: 7. This CDR3 is 15 amino acids long. The CDR3: CSARRGGGDQETQYF. DNA of the CDR3: TGCAGTGCTAGACGGGGGGGCGGTGATCAAGAGACCCAGTACTTC.

CDR3 sequence: CASSDGASEYNEQFF. In DNA, the CDR3 is TGTGCCAGCAGTGACGGGGCTAGCGAGTACAATGAGCAGTTCTTC. The chain couples TRBV6-4 to TRBJ2-1, with TRBD2 as a possible D gene (6 bases). Germline V gives CDR1 MRHNA, CDR2 SNTAGT. Trimming left V 2 bases short and J 4 bases short, with 12 bases between. The CDR3 spans 15 residues.

V is TRBV10-3 and J is TRBJ1-5; possibly TRBD1 for D (5 bases). CDR1 ENHRY and CDR2 SYGVKD come from the germline V gene. V was clipped by 6 bases and J by 4 bases, with 13 bases between them. There are 14 residues in the CDR3. The CDR3 spells CAISSDSINQPQHF. In DNA, the CDR3 is TGTGCCATCAGCTCCGACAGTATTAATCAGCCCCAGCATTTT.

V gene TRBV7-2 combines with J gene TRBJ2-7; 11 bases line up with TRBD1. The length of the CDR3 is 15 residues. Germline trimming cut 5 bases from V and 2 bases from J; bases unmatched to any gene: 5. Looked up from germline, CDR1 is SGHTA and CDR2 is FQGNSA. The CDR3: CASSAGQGAAYEQYF. CDR3 DNA: TGTGCCAGCAGCGCCGGACAGGGGGCGGCCTACGAGCAGTACTTC.

This sequence joins TRBV3-1 and TRBJ2-1; D unclear. The germline V and J ends were trimmed by 8 bases and 9 bases, with 14 bases remaining between them. CDR1 and CDR2 from the germline V gene are LGHDT and YNNKEL (reference sequence). This CDR3 contains 12 residues. As DNA, the CDR3 is TGTGCCAGCGCGACCCTCTCTGGTGAGCAGTTCTTC. Residues: CASATLSGEQFF.

The chain couples TRBV30 to TRBJ2-5, with 9 bases identical to TRBD1. There are 14 residues in the CDR3. Germline assignment: CDR1 GTSNPN and CDR2 SVGIG (reference sequence). The V and J ends lost 4 bases and 11 bases, in that order; junction bases with no gene match: 14. The CDR3 is CAWNRGQGSGEQYF. CDR3 coding DNA: TGTGCCTGGAACCGCGGACAGGGGTCGGGGGAGCAGTACTTC.

The genes are TRBV3-1 and TRBJ1-4, with TRBD1 as a possible D gene (6 bases). The CDR3 spans 15 residues. Looked up from germline, CDR1 is LGHDT and CDR2 is YNNKEL (reference sequence). V shed 0 bases and J shed 5 bases, with 10 bases lying between them. CDR3 residues: CASSQDTGKNEKLFF. In nucleotides, the CDR3 is TGTGCCAGCAGCCAAGATACAGGGAAGAATGAAAAACTGTTTTTT.

Here the CDR3 reads CASSLREDRGQVGYTF. CDR3 nucleotides: TGCGCCAGCAGCCTGAGGGAGGACAGGGGGCAAGTTGGCTACACCTTC. The chain has TRBV4-1 and TRBJ1-2; 11 bases fit TRBD1. Germline V CDR1 and CDR2: MGHRA, YSYEKL. J lost 7 bases, V lost 4 bases, and 11 bases had no gene match. The CDR3 is 16 residues long.

This clonotype was recorded a few times. The rearrangement joins TRBV20-1 to TRBJ2-3, with D possibly matching TRBD2 (6 bases). Trimming pared 3 bases from V and 4 bases from J, leaving 14 bases between. The germline V gene has CDR1 DFQATT and CDR2 SNEGSKA (reference sequence). The CDR3 is 14 amino acids. In DNA, the CDR3 is TGCAGTGCTAGCCAGTCTGCTAGCGCAGATACGCAGTATTTT. This translates into CSASQSASADTQYF.

This clonotype has a single count. This may be a read error: a much more frequent sequence differs by one nucleotide. The V and J genes are TRBV10-3 and TRBJ2-3, with TRBD1 matching over 11 bases. The length of the CDR3 is 19 residues. V trimming: 4 bases; J trimming: 1 base; junction bases outside the gene matches: 13. In germline, CDR1 is ENHRY, CDR2 SYGVKD. The CDR3: CAISGPPTWGQGGTDTQYF. The CDR3 DNA reads as TGTGCCATCAGTGGGCCGCCTACCTGGGGACAGGGGGGCACAGATACGCAGTATTTT.

There are a few counts of this clonotype. The CDR3 reads CASSLAGTPSTDTQYF. For the CDR3, the DNA is TGTGCCAGCAGCTTAGCAGGGACTCCTTCCACAGATACGCAGTATTTT. The rearrangement links TRBV7-8 to TRBJ2-3, with D tentatively TRBD2 (6 bases). Trimming cost V 0 bases and J 2 bases, with 12 bases left between them. The CDR3 has 16 amino acids. Germline V lookup: CDR1 SGHVS, CDR2 FQNEAQ.

Written as DNA, the CDR3 is TGCGCCAGCAGCCAGCAGACAGGGGGAAACCAAGAGACCCAGTACTTC. It specifies CASSQQTGGNQETQYF. The chain couples TRBV4-3 to TRBJ2-5, with 9 bases that match TRBD1. The CDR3 contains 16 residues. The germline CDR1 and CDR2 sequences are LGHNA and YSLEER. The V segment lost 3 bases and the J segment 0 bases; nucleotides outside the gene matches: 5.